This T cell receptor beta chain was profiled in a study of OX40 agonist ivuxolimab in advanced cancers. Study overall: An anti-OX40 (CD134) antibody with agonistic activity, ivuxolimab, was administered to patients.

Study findings and constraints: In the 0.1-3.0 mg/kg groups, partial responders showed among the lowest expansion.

A remark on this clone: The antigen is not known.

Assay used: immunoSEQ multiplex PCR; TCRdb lists only in-frame clones, some missing. The table has some 42,000 clones, 85% to 90% seen once. Trimming at V came to 5 bases and at J to 3 bases, leaving 14 bases not matched to a gene. CDR1 and CDR2 from the germline V gene are SGDLS and YYNGEE. This CDR3 comprises 16 residues. The sample here was CD4+ or CD8+ T cells sorted from blood, taken in a trial of the OX40 agonist ivuxolimab. The chain is built from TRBV9 and TRBJ2-7; TRBD2 aligns across 7 bases. The receptor was derived from an adult with an advanced solid tumor such as melanoma, head and neck, liver or kidney cancer. CDR3 in DNA: TGTGCCAGCAGTGCGAGCGTGGTCGGGGGGATCTACGAGCAGTACTTC. Residues: CASSASVVGGIYEQYF.